Described below is a single T cell receptor beta chain sequence and its context. The target antigen is unknown. Sequencing used immunoSEQ multiplex PCR; TCRdb keeps in-frame clones, though not all of them. The table shows under 110,000 clones, with about 84% occurring only once. Patients had chemo-refractory metastatic non-small-cell lung cancer and received focal radiation plus CTLA-4 blockade that used ipilimumab. These data originate in a study of radiotherapy plus CTLA-4 blockade in lung cancer. Study-level information: For 18% of patients, objective responses occurred, and about 34% had disease control.

Study conclusions and caveats: Per reports, early blood T cell clone dynamics, plus interferon-beta, forecast response most strongly. After radiotherapy and ipilimumab, tumor-derived clones expanded in peripheral blood.

This CDR3 is built from 13 residues. Looked up from germline, CDR1 is SGHVS and CDR2 is FNYEAQ. V was shortened by 11 bases and J by 8 bases, with 19 bases between the two germline ends. The source was peripheral blood, collected from a patient treated with radiotherapy plus ipilimumab. The gene calls are TRBV7-6 and TRBJ2-1; D gene unclear. This receptor was identified in a human donor with non-small cell lung cancer that progressed on radiotherapy plus ipilimumab. Some clones in this sample may be carry-over from other donors' samples. The CDR3 loop is CAVSKRPRDEQFF. The CDR3 region has the DNA TGTGCCGTATCAAAGAGGCCTCGGGATGAGCAGTTCTTC.